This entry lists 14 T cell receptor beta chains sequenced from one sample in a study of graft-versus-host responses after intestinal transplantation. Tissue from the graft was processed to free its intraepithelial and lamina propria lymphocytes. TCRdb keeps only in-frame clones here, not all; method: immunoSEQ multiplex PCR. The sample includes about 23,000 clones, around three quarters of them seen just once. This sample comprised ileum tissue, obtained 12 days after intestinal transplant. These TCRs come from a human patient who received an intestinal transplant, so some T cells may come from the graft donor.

The CDR3 DNA reads as TGCACCAGCAGCCACCCCAGCGGGGCGTTCTACTACGAGCAGTACTTC. This sequence encodes CTSSHPSGAFYYEQYF. This sequence joins TRBV1 and TRBJ2-7; TRBD2, the table's D call, lacks a check against the DNA. TRBV1 is listed as a pseudogene. This CDR3 comprises 16 residues.

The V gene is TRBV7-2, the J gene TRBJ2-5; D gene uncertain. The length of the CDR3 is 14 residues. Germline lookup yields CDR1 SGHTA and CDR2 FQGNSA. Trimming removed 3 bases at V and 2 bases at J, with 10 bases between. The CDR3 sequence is CASSLRRFQETQYF. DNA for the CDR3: TGTGCCAGCAGCTTGAGGCGTTTTCAAGAGACCCAGTACTTC.

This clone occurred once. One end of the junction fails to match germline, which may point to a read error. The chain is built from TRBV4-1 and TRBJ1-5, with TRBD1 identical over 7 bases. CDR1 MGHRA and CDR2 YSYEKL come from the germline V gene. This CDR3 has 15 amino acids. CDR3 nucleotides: TGTGCCAGCAGCCCCCAGGGGGAAGGCAATCAGCCCCAGCATTTT. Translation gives CASSPQGEGNQPQHF.

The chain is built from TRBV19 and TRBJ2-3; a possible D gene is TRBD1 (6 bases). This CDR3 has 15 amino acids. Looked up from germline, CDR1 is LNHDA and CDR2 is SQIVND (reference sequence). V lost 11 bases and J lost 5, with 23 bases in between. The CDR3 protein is CASSPPRGGGDTQYF. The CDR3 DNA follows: TGTGCCTCCTCACCCCCCAGGGGCGGAGGAGATACGCAGTATTTT.

CDR3 sequence (DNA): TGTGCAGTCGGGGAACGGTACGAGCAGTACTTC. Its protein is CAVGERYEQYF. V is TRBV7-2 and J is TRBJ2-7; D is perhaps TRBD2 (5 bases). Germline loops: CDR1 SGHTA, CDR2 FQGNSA. This CDR3 has 11 residues. The full variable domain, completed using reference TRBV7-2 and TRBJ2-7, is GAGVSQSPSNKVTEKGKDVELRCDPISGHTALYWYRQSLGQGLEFLIYFQGNSAPDKSGLPSDRFSAERTGGSVSTLTIQRTQQEDSAVYLCAVGERYEQYFGPGTRLTVT.

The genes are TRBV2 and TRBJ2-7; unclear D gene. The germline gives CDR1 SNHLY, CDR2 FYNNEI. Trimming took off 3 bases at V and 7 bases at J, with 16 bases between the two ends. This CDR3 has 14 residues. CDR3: CASSEVILVLEQYF. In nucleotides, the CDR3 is TGTGCCAGCAGTGAGGTCATCCTAGTACTTGAGCAGTACTTC.

The CDR3 loop reads CASAGGGYGYTF. CDR3 nucleotide sequence: TGTGCCAGCGCGGGGGGTGGGTATGGCTACACCTTC. This chain connects TRBV13 to TRBJ1-2; D perhaps matches TRBD1 (5 bases). The germline V gene encodes CDR1 PRHDT and CDR2 FYEKMQ (reference sequence). V lost 8 bases and J 5 bases, leaving 12 bases between the germline ends. The CDR3 runs to 12 residues.

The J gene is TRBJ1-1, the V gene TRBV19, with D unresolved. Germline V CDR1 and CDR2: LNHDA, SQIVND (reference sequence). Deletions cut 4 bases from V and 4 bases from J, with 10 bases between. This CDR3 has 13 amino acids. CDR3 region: CASSSSGSTEAFF. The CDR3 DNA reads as TGTGCCAGTAGTAGTTCAGGATCCACTGAAGCTTTCTTT.

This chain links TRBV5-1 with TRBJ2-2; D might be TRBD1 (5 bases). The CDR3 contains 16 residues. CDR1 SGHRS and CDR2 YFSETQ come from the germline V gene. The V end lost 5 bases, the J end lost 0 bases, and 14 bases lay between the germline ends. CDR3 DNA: TGCGCCAGCAGACAGGCTCGGGCGACGAACACCGGGGAGCTGTTTTTT. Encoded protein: CASRQARATNTGELFF.

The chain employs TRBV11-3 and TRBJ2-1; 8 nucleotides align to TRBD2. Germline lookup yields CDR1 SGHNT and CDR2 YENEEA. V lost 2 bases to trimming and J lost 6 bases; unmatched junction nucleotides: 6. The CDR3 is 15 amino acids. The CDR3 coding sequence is TGTGCCAGCAGCTTACGGGGCGGGAGGTTCAATGAGCAGTTCTTC. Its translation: CASSLRGGRFNEQFF.

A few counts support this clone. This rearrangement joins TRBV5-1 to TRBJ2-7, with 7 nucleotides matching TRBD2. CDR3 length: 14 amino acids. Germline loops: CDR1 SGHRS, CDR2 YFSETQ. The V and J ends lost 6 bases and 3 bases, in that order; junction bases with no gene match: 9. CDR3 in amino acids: CASKVSAGVYEQYF. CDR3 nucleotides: TGCGCCAGCAAGGTGTCTGCGGGAGTCTACGAGCAGTACTTC.

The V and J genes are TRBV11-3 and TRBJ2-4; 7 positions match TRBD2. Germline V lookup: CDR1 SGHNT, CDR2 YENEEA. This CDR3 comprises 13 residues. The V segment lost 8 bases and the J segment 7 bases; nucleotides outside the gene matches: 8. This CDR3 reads CASSWGGSNIQYF. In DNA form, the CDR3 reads TGTGCCAGCTCCTGGGGAGGGTCCAACATTCAGTACTTC.

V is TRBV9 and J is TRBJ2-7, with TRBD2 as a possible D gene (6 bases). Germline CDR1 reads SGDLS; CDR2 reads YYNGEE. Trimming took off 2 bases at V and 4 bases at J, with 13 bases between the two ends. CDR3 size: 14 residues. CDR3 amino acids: CASSVHHGGYEQYF. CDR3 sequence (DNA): TGTGCCAGCAGCGTCCACCATGGGGGGTACGAGCAGTACTTC.

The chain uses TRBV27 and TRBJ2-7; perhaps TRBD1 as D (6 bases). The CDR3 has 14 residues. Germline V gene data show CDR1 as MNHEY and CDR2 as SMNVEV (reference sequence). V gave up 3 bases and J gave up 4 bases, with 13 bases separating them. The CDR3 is CASSLGALGYEQYF. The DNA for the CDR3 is TGTGCCAGCAGTTTGGGGGCCTTGGGGTACGAGCAGTACTTC.